This note documents a single TCR beta chain sequence. These data belong to a study of Graves' ophthalmopathy and Graves' hyperthyroidism. The ends were cut back, 4 bases at V and 2 bases at J, with 17 bases in the middle. This CDR3 has 16 amino acids. TCR beta CDR3 amplification used RNA transcripts. HTBI-primed RT-PCR formed the first round, and a multiplex PCR formed the second. Via MiXCR, TCRdb re-called the multiplex PCR reads, giving one row per CDR3 protein. The sample holds roughly 230,000 distinct CDR3 sequences, 20% to 25% seen once. The V gene is TRBV12-3 or TRBV12-4, the J gene TRBJ2-5; D could derive from TRBD1 or TRBD2 (5 bases each). Sequencing was done on a sample of peripheral blood. This TCR derives from a woman in her fifties or sixties with Graves' ophthalmopathy. CDR3 nucleotides: TGTGCCAGCAGTTCCCGGGATTCGGGACGGCAAGAGACCCAGTACTTC. Protein: CASSSRDSGRQETQYF.